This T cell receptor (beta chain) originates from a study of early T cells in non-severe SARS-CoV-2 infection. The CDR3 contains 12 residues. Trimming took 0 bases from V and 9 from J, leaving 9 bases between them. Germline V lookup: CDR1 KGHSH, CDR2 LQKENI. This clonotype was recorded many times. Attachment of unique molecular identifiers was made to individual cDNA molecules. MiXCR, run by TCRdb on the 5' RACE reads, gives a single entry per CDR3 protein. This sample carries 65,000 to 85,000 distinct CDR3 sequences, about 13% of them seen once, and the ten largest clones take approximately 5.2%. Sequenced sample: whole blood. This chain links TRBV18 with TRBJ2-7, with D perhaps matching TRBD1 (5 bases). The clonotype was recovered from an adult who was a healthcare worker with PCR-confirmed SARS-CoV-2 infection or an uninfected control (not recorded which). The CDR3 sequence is CASSPPRAGQYF. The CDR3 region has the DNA TGTGCCAGCTCACCACCCAGGGCTGGGCAGTACTTC.